This T cell receptor (beta chain) stems from a study of T-cell memory formation after mild COVID-19. Via MiXCR, TCRdb re-called the 5' RACE reads, giving one row per CDR3 protein. In the table there are around 370,000 distinct CDR3 sequences, roughly 20% of which are singletons. Looked up from germline, CDR1 is MNHEY and CDR2 is SVGEGT. V was trimmed by 1 base and J by 5 bases, leaving 8 bases between them. The length of the CDR3 is 14 residues. This clonotype was picked up a small number of times. Sequenced sample: PBMCs or a T cell subset sorted from them (not recorded which). The TCR originated in an adult woman who had mild COVID-19 (a few samples of this study predate the infection). Cell type and time point are not known. The V call is TRBV6-2 or TRBV6-3, the J call TRBJ2-2, with D maybe TRBD1 (6 bases). The CDR3 loop is CASSYFQGTGELFF. The CDR3 nucleotides are TGTGCCAGCAGTTACTTCCAGGGGACCGGGGAGCTGTTTTTT.